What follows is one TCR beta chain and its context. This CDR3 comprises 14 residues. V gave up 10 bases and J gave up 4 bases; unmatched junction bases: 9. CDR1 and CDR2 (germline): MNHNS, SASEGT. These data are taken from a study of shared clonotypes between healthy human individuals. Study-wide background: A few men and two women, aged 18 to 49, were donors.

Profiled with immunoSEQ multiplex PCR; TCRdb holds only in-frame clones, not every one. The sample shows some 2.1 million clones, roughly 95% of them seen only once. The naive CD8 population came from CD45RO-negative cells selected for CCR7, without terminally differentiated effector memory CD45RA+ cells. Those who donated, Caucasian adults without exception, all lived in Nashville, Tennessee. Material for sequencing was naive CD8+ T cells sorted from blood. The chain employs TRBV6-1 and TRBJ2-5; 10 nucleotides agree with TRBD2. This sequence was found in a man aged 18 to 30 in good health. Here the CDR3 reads CATSLVAGGETQYF. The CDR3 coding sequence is TGTGCCACCTCGTTGGTAGCGGGGGGAGAGACCCAGTACTTC.